This T cell receptor (beta chain) was identified during a study of blood T cell repertoires in COVID-19 (dated by TCRdb to 2018 to 2021). For context, the study as a whole: The collaborator samples originated in the United States, Italy and Spain and spanned the acute and convalescent phases of COVID-19. The prospective study material was composed of cDNA or gDNA derived from T cells, B-cell-depleted T cells, or PBMCs. The dataset comprised deeply sampled blood TCRbeta repertoires from subjects exposed to, actively infected with, or recovered from COVID-19. The repertoires were released in a freely available public database meant as a resource for research on the immune response to SARS-CoV-2. Samples were obtained from the ongoing ImmuneRACE study (first 160 participants) and from 950 to 1,500 subjects provided by 6 global collaborators. Sample metadata almost always included a de-identified subject ID, COVID-19 status, age in years and sex. Where available, HLA class I and class II types were taken from metadata supplied by the sample provider and were not determined by assay-based typing.

The paper's findings and limits, for the study overall: The quantity of clinical and demographic metadata differed by source and by participant and was supplied without curation.

TCRbeta CDR3 regions were amplified from genomic DNA by means of the immunoSEQ Assay, a bias-controlled multiplex PCR. On the authors' methods: Nucleated cell counts per sample were estimated from amplification of reference gene primers within the assay. To quantify the absolute abundance of each unique TCRbeta CDR3 rearrangement, sequence reads were collapsed and filtered. For each sample, productive Simpson clonality was calculated as the square root of Simpson's diversity index across productive rearrangements. TCRdb took over this immuneACCESS table, retaining in-frame rearrangements with V and J assigned. Such tables are incomplete; in checked studies, under half of the missing clones stem from an unresolved V gene, and the remainder is unexplained. V, J and clone size were drawn from that table, and D and trimming were deduced from the DNA. Present in this sample are approximately 40,000 clones, roughly 88% of which were seen just once. Of the sample, 9% is held by the ten largest clones.

Whole blood was collected in K2EDTA tubes by collaborating institutions according to the institutions' own protocols. For TCRbeta analysis, collaborator samples were shipped as frozen whole blood, as isolated PBMCs, or as DNA extracted from either sample type. Taken from cysteine to phenylalanine, the CDR3 has 16 residues. The kept DNA is CDR3 alone, 48 bases in frame from the first base. CDR1 is given as SGHTA and CDR2 as FQGNSA, both from the germline V gene. Germline trimming: 3 bases from V, 2 bases from J; junction bases outside gene matches: 7. This clone was seen a single time. The specificity of this receptor is unknown. The input lacks base qualities; no much larger clone sits a single base away.

The source material was peripheral blood. The chain uses TRBV7-2 and TRBJ1-3, with TRBD1 matching 7 junction bases. This clonotype originated in a woman in her 70s with acute or convalescent COVID-19. The DNA sequence follows: TGTGCCAGCAGCTTGACCGGGACAGTCACTGGAAACACCATATATTTT. It is translated as CASSLTGTVTGNTIYF.